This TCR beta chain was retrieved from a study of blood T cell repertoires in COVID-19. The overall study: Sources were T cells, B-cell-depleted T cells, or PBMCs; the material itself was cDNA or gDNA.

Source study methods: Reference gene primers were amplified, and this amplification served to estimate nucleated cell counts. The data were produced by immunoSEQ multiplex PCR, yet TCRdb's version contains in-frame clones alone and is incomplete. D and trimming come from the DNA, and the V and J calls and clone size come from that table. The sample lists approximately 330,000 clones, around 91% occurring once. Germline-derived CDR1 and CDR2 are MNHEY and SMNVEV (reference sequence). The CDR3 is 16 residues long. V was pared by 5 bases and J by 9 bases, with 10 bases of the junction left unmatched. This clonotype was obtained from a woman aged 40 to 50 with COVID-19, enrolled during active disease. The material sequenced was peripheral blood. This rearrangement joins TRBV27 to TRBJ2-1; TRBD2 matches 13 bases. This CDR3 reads CASSILLAGGPSEQFF. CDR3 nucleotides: TGTGCCAGCAGTATTTTACTAGCGGGAGGGCCAAGTGAGCAGTTCTTC.